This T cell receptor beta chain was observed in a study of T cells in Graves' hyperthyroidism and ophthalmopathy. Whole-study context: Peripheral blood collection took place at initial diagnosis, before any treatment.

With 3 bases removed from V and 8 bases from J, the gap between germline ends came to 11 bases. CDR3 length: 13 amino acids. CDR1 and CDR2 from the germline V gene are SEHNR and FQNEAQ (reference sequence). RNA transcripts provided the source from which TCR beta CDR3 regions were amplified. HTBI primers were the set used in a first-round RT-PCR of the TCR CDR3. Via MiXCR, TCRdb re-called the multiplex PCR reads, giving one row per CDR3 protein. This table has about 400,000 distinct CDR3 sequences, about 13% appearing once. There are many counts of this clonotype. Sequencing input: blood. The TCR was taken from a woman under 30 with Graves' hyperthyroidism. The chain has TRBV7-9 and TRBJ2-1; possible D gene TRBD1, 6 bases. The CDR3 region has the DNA TGTGCCAGCAGCTTCAACAGGGACCATGAGCAGTTCTTC. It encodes CASSFNRDHEQFF.